The 11 T cell receptor beta chains below were found in one sample sequenced in a study of blood T cell repertoires in COVID-19. The protocol was immunoSEQ multiplex PCR, while the TCRdb copy is restricted to in-frame clones and leaves out a portion. The sample has roughly 66,000 clones; 80% to 95% are singletons. The sample was peripheral blood. These receptors came from a human donor with active COVID-19. The donor label of this sample is uncertain.

V gene TRBV24-1 combines with J gene TRBJ1-2, with TRBD1 as a possible D gene (6 bases). Germline V gene data show CDR1 as KGHDR and CDR2 as SFDVKD. The germline V and J ends were trimmed by 4 bases and 1 base, with 12 bases remaining between them. The CDR3 consists of 15 residues. CDR3 nucleotide sequence: TGTGCCACCAGTGAGACCGGGACACGTAACTATGGCTACACCTTC. Translation: CATSETGTRNYGYTF.

The chain is built from TRBV7-2 and TRBJ1-2; the D is unclear. V was shortened by 1 base and J by 8 bases, with 8 bases between the two germline ends. Per the germline V gene, CDR1 is SGHTA and CDR2 is FQGNSA. The CDR3 loop spans 12 amino acids. The chain's CDR3 is CASSLDRVGYTF. CDR3 DNA: TGTGCCAGCAGCTTAGATCGGGTAGGCTACACCTTC.

The V and J genes are TRBV11-2 and TRBJ1-6; D uncertain. This CDR3 has 14 residues. CDR1 is SGHAT and CDR2 is FQNNGV in the germline V gene. V was pared by 5 bases and J by 6 bases, with 11 bases between. The CDR3 region has the DNA TGTGCCAGCAGCCCCCTGCTCAGTAATTCACCCCTCCACTTT. Residues: CASSPLLSNSPLHF.

The chain combines TRBV6-5 with TRBJ2-2, with D uncertain. V was cut by 1 base and J by 0 bases, with 9 bases left in between. This CDR3 spans 16 amino acids. The germline V gene has CDR1 MNHEY and CDR2 SVGAGI. CDR3 protein: CASSYWPNANTGELFF. In DNA form, the CDR3 reads TGTGCCAGCAGTTACTGGCCAAACGCGAACACCGGGGAGCTGTTTTTT.

The chain joins TRBV27 to TRBJ2-1; 13 bases are shared with TRBD2. After removal of 5 bases from V and 0 bases from J, the junction contained 22 bases not matched to a gene. The germline gives CDR1 MNHEY, CDR2 SMNVEV (reference sequence). The length of the CDR3 is 23 residues. The CDR3 loop reads CASSLGTAQSGLAGRGSYNEQFF. CDR3 bases: TGTGCCAGCAGTCTCGGGACAGCGCAATCGGGACTAGCGGGAAGGGGCTCCTACAATGAGCAGTTCTTC.

The chain uses TRBV6-5 and TRBJ2-7, with D unclear. The CDR3 runs 11 residues. From germline, CDR1 is MNHEY and CDR2 SVGAGI. V lost 4 bases and J 2 bases, leaving 3 bases between the germline ends. CDR3: CASSSTYEQYF. DNA for the CDR3: TGTGCCAGCAGTTCCACCTACGAGCAGTACTTC.

This sequence joins TRBV6-5 and TRBJ1-5; no definite D call. Trimming removed 7 bases from V and 0 bases from J, with 7 bases in between. The CDR3 runs to 13 residues. The germline V gene has CDR1 MNHEY and CDR2 SVGAGI. The CDR3, as DNA: TGTGCCAGCATGGAGGATAGCAATCAGCCCCAGCATTTT. Encoded protein: CASMEDSNQPQHF.

For the CDR3, the DNA is TGTGCCAGCAGCTTAAGGGGCCAGGTATCCTACAATGAGCAGTTCTTC. Protein sequence: CASSLRGQVSYNEQFF. The genes are TRBV7-2 and TRBJ2-1, with D tentatively TRBD1 (5 bases). The CDR3 has 16 amino acids. Germline CDR1 and CDR2: SGHTA and FQGNSA. Trimming removed 2 bases at V and 1 base at J, with 12 bases between.

The chain joins TRBV5-4 to TRBJ1-2, with D perhaps matching TRBD1 (5 bases). The CDR3 totals 14 residues. V lost 5 bases, J lost 5 bases, and 16 bases lay in between. Germline V gene lookup returns CDR1 SGHNT and CDR2 YYREEE (reference sequence). CDR3 in DNA: TGTGCCAGCAGAAATCTCAATCAGGGTTATGGCTACACCTTC. Translated: CASRNLNQGYGYTF.

The chain uses TRBV14 and TRBJ2-1; 7 bases line up with TRBD2. CDR1 and CDR2 (germline): SGHDN, FVKESK. This CDR3 has 16 amino acids. The J segment lost 4 bases and the V segment lost 3 bases, leaving 9 bases of the junction unmatched. The CDR3 is CASSQGRTGLYNEQFF. The CDR3, as DNA: TGTGCCAGCAGCCAGGGCCGGACGGGACTATACAATGAGCAGTTCTTC.

This clone was detected only once. The chain carries TRBV4-3 and TRBJ1-6, with 7 bases matching TRBD1. This CDR3 has 16 amino acids. The J segment lost 7 bases and the V segment lost 0 bases, leaving 6 bases of the junction unmatched. Germline loops: CDR1 LGHNA, CDR2 YSLEER. The CDR3: CASSQDRAGGNSPLHF. The CDR3 DNA follows: TGCGCCAGCAGCCAAGATCGGGCAGGGGGGAATTCACCCCTCCACTTT.